The 24 T cell receptor beta chains presented below share a single source sample, sequenced in a study of early T cells in non-severe SARS-CoV-2 infection. Each CDR3 protein gets one entry after TCRdb re-called the 5' RACE reads with MiXCR. Among 80,000 to 95,000 distinct CDR3 sequences listed, over 15% were seen once. Sequencing used whole blood, obtained at baseline. These receptors all come from an adult who was a healthcare worker with PCR-confirmed SARS-CoV-2 infection or an uninfected control (not recorded which).

This clonotype has a handful of counts. J is TRBJ2-1 and V is TRBV12-3 or TRBV12-4; D call uncertain. Trimming removed 3 bases at V and 0 bases at J, with 6 bases between. The CDR3 has 14 residues. The CDR3 reads CASSFSRSYNEQFF. Here the CDR3 DNA reads TGTGCCAGCAGTTTCTCCCGCTCCTACAATGAGCAGTTCTTC.

This clonotype was observed a handful of times. The chain has TRBV20-1 and TRBJ2-5, with 7 bases fitting TRBD1. This CDR3 is 13 amino acids long. The V gene end was trimmed by 5 bases and the J gene end by 3 bases; junction bases not matched to a gene: 6. Germline values: CDR1 DFQATT, CDR2 SNEGSKA (reference sequence). The DNA of the CDR3 is TGCAGTGCTTCTACAGGGGTTGAAGAGACCCAGTACTTC. Its protein is CSASTGVEETQYF.

This clonotype appeared a few times. The chain combines TRBV21-1 with TRBJ2-7; the table's D call, TRBD2, was not checked against the DNA. TRBV21-1 is marked as a pseudogene. The CDR3 is made up of 20 amino acids. The CDR3 region is CASSKGEGDAVLAGEDEQYF. The CDR3 region has the DNA TGTGCCAGCAGCAAAGGAGAGGGGGACGCCGTTTTAGCGGGAGAAGACGAGCAGTACTTC.

The rearrangement joins TRBV3-1 to TRBJ2-7, with no clear D. V lost 2 bases and J 2 bases, leaving 13 bases between the germline ends. The length of the CDR3 is 15 residues. Germline CDR1 and CDR2: LGHDT and YNNKEL (reference sequence). Here the CDR3 DNA reads TGTGCCAGCAGCCAACTTTTGGGCCGCCCCTACGAGCAGTACTTC. It encodes CASSQLLGRPYEQYF.

A few counts support this clonotype. The chain couples TRBV5-1 to TRBJ2-2; D may be TRBD2 (5 bases). V shed 4 bases and J shed 7 bases, with 8 bases lying between them. The CDR3 has 12 amino acids. CDR1 and CDR2 from the germline V gene are SGHRS and YFSETQ. CDR3 region: CASSLDYGELFF. CDR3 nucleotides: TGCGCCAGCAGCCTCGACTACGGGGAGCTGTTTTTT. Complete variable domain (other parts from reference TRBV5-1 and TRBJ2-2): KAGVTQTPRYLIKTRGQQVTLSCSPISGHRSVSWYQQTPGQGLQFLFEYFSETQRNKGNFPGRFSGRQFSNSRSEMNVSTLELGDSALYLCASSLDYGELFFGEGSRLTVL.

This clonotype appeared a few times. CDR3 sequence: CASSLGTGANVLTF. The CDR3 region has the DNA TGTGCCAGCAGTTTAGGAACTGGGGCCAACGTCCTGACTTTC. The chain combines TRBV28 with TRBJ2-6; the D is unclear. The CDR3 is 14 residues long. The germline V gene has CDR1 MDHEN and CDR2 SYDVKM. Trimming removed 2 bases at V and 2 bases at J, with 4 bases between.

The chain links TRBV25-1 to TRBJ2-1; D remains unclear. Trimming took off 2 bases at V and 7 bases at J, with 15 bases between the two ends. The CDR3 consists of 15 residues. Looked up from germline, CDR1 is MGHDK and CDR2 is SYGVNS. CDR3 protein: CASSETLAVRNEQFF. Here the CDR3 DNA reads TGTGCCAGCAGTGAAACTCTGGCGGTCAGGAATGAGCAGTTCTTC. The full variable domain, its missing parts supplied by reference TRBV25-1 and TRBJ2-1, is EADIYQTPRYLVIGTGKKITLECSQTMGHDKMYWYQQDPGMELHLIHYSYGVNSTEKGDLSSESTVSRIRTEHFPLTLESARPSHTSQYLCASSETLAVRNEQFFGPGTRLTVL.

This sequence joins TRBV12-3 or TRBV12-4 and TRBJ2-3; D tentatively reads TRBD1 or TRBD2 (5 bases each). The CDR3 runs 15 residues. V was shortened by 5 bases and J by 8 bases, with 20 bases between the two germline ends. The CDR3 protein is CASSPTSNRRGTQYF. The CDR3 DNA follows: TGTGCCAGCAGTCCCACTAGTAACCGTAGGGGTACGCAGTATTTT.

The J gene is TRBJ2-7, the V gene TRBV10-3, with 12 nucleotides matching TRBD1. Germline V gene data show CDR1 as ENHRY and CDR2 as SYGVKD. The trim removed 4 bases at V and 4 bases at J, leaving 11 bases unmatched. This CDR3 contains 17 residues. CDR3 nucleotides: TGTGCCATCAGTGGAAAACCACCGGGACAGGGGGCGTACGAGCAGTACTTC. Protein product: CAISGKPPGQGAYEQYF.

The chain carries TRBV12-3 or TRBV12-4 and TRBJ2-1, with D tentatively TRBD1 or TRBD2 (5 bases each). CDR3 size: 13 residues. Trimming left V 6 bases short and J 6 bases short, with 12 bases between. CDR3 loop: CASRLDGTNEQFF. As DNA, the CDR3 is TGTGCCAGCAGATTGGACGGGACCAATGAGCAGTTCTTC.

The chain links TRBV5-6 to TRBJ2-7, with D possibly TRBD2 on 5 matching bases. The CDR3 covers 14 residues. The germline V and J ends were trimmed by 4 bases and 5 bases, with 16 bases remaining between them. The germline gives CDR1 SGHDT, CDR2 YYEEEE. The CDR3 sequence: CASSGPSDGNEQYF. In nucleotides, the CDR3 is TGTGCCAGCAGCGGGCCAAGCGACGGGAACGAGCAGTACTTC.

This clonotype was observed at least ten times. The genes are TRBV7-2 and TRBJ2-7; 12 bases are shared with TRBD2. The CDR3 contains 16 residues. V lost 6 bases and J lost 6; bases outside the gene matches: 12. Germline CDR1 SGHTA, CDR2 FQGNSA. CDR3 region: CASSRLAGAPYAEQYF. Written as DNA, the CDR3 is TGTGCCAGCAGTAGACTAGCGGGAGCACCGTACGCCGAGCAGTACTTC.

In its sample, this clonotype was seen a few times. The CDR3 reads CASSLLAPYNEQFF. The DNA for the CDR3 is TGTGCCAGCAGCTTACTAGCGCCATACAATGAGCAGTTCTTC. The chain is built from TRBV7-2 and TRBJ2-1; D may be TRBD2 (6 bases). CDR1 is SGHTA and CDR2 is FQGNSA in the germline V gene. The CDR3 is 14 residues long. V was trimmed by 2 bases and J by 4 bases, leaving 9 bases between them. The full variable domain, completed using reference TRBV7-2 and TRBJ2-1, is GAGVSQSPSNKVTEKGKDVELRCDPISGHTALYWYRQSLGQGLEFLIYFQGNSAPDKSGLPSDRFSAERTGGSVSTLTIQRTQQEDSAVYLCASSLLAPYNEQFFGPGTRLTVL.

This clonotype has ten or more counts. The rearrangement joins TRBV7-3 to TRBJ2-7, with 10 bases matching TRBD2. Germline V gives CDR1 SGHTA, CDR2 FQGTGA. V trimming: 5 bases; J trimming: 4 bases; junction bases outside the gene matches: 2. CDR3 length equals 13 residues. CDR3 sequence: CASSRTSGYEQYF. The CDR3 coding sequence is TGTGCCAGCAGCAGGACTAGCGGTTACGAGCAGTACTTC.

This clonotype was seen repeatedly, ten times or more. This chain's CDR3 is CASSLRTSTGELFF. The CDR3 DNA sequence: TGTGCCAGCAGTCTTCGGACCTCAACCGGGGAGCTGTTTTTT. The rearrangement links TRBV28 to TRBJ2-2; D gene unclear. This CDR3 has 14 amino acids. V was pared by 5 bases and J by 5 bases, with 12 bases between. CDR1 MDHEN and CDR2 SYDVKM come from the germline V gene. The full variable domain, with the rest looked up from reference TRBV28 and TRBJ2-2, is DVKVTQSSRYLVKRTGEKVFLECVQDMDHENMFWYRQDPGLGLRLIYFSYDVKMKEKGDIPEGYSVSREKKERFSLILESASTNQTSMYLCASSLRTSTGELFFGEGSRLTVL.

This rearrangement joins TRBV2 to TRBJ2-7, with D unresolved. CDR3 size: 13 residues. The germline V gene encodes CDR1 SNHLY and CDR2 FYNNEI. V lost 2 bases and J 4 bases, leaving 9 bases between the germline ends. CDR3 nucleotide sequence: TGTGCCAGCAGTGAAACCAGGACGTACGAGCAGTACTTC. It yields the protein CASSETRTYEQYF.

This clonotype appeared a few times. The rearrangement joins TRBV4-3 to TRBJ1-6; D unclear. Looked up from germline, CDR1 is LGHNA and CDR2 is YSLEER. CDR3 length: 13 residues. V lost 0 bases and J lost 9, with 6 bases in between. CDR3 loop: CASSQDRGSPLHF. CDR3 nucleotides: TGCGCCAGCAGCCAAGACCGAGGTTCACCCCTCCACTTT.

There are a few counts of this clonotype. The gene calls are TRBV29-1 and TRBJ2-5, with 8 bases aligning to TRBD1. Germline V gene lookup returns CDR1 SQVTM and CDR2 ANQGSEA. This CDR3 contains 14 residues. With V trimmed by 6 bases and J by 2 bases, 8 bases remained unmatched. The CDR3 protein is CSVKDRGRQETQYF. As DNA, the CDR3 is TGCAGCGTAAAAGACAGGGGTAGACAAGAGACCCAGTACTTC.

This clonotype was counted at least ten times. V and J are TRBV12-3 or TRBV12-4 and TRBJ2-1; the match to TRBD2 covers 8 bases. The CDR3 has 15 residues. Unmatched junction bases numbered 3, after V lost 5 bases and J lost 0 bases. DNA of the CDR3: TGTGCCAGCAGTCAAGGGACTAGCTCCTACAATGAGCAGTTCTTC. It encodes CASSQGTSSYNEQFF.

The V gene is TRBV5-1, the J gene TRBJ2-7; 7 nucleotides match TRBD1. V was pared by 4 bases and J by 3 bases, with 10 bases of the junction left unmatched. CDR1 SGHRS and CDR2 YFSETQ come from the germline V gene. The CDR3 has 15 residues. CDR3 amino acids: CASSDVGRGYYEQYF. DNA of the CDR3: TGCGCCAGCAGCGACGTGGGCAGGGGGTACTACGAGCAGTACTTC. Looking up the rest from reference TRBV5-1 and TRBJ2-7 gives the full variable domain: KAGVTQTPRYLIKTRGQQVTLSCSPISGHRSVSWYQQTPGQGLQFLFEYFSETQRNKGNFPGRFSGRQFSNSRSEMNVSTLELGDSALYLCASSDVGRGYYEQYFGPGTRLTVT.

In this sample, this clonotype turned up a few times. This rearrangement joins TRBV4-1 to TRBJ2-7, with D possibly being TRBD2 (6 bases). Germline V lookup: CDR1 MGHRA, CDR2 YSYEKL. V gave up 0 bases and J gave up 2 bases, with 11 bases separating them. This CDR3 has 15 amino acids. This CDR3 reads CASSQEGGGPYEQYF. The CDR3 nucleotides read TGCGCCAGCAGCCAAGAGGGAGGAGGCCCCTACGAGCAGTACTTC.

This clonotype was seen a few times. This chain uses TRBV5-1 with TRBJ2-5, with D unclear. The CDR3 covers 13 residues. Germline CDR1 and CDR2: SGHRS and YFSETQ. Trimming took off 3 bases at V and 1 base at J, with 7 bases between the two ends. In DNA form, the CDR3 reads TGCGCCAGCAGCTATGGGGTCCAAGAGACCCAGTACTTC. Amino acids: CASSYGVQETQYF.

This clonotype has only a few counts. The CDR3 DNA reads TGTGCCAGCAGGGGAATGAACACCGGGGAGCTGTTTTTT. Its translation is CASRGMNTGELFF. This chain links TRBV12-3 or TRBV12-4 with TRBJ2-2; D uncertain. The V end was cut by 6 bases, the J end by 1 base, with 6 bases between. The CDR3 length is 13 residues.

J is TRBJ2-1 and V is TRBV7-6, with TRBD2 identical over 14 bases. V lost 5 bases, J lost 7 bases, and 4 bases stayed unmatched. Germline V CDR1 and CDR2: SGHVS, FNYEAQ. CDR3 length equals 15 residues. The CDR3 loop is CASSGLAGGGNEQFF. CDR3 DNA sequence: TGTGCCAGCAGCGGACTAGCGGGAGGTGGAAATGAGCAGTTCTTC.